These T cell receptor beta chains were read from a single sample in a study of OX40 agonist ivuxolimab in advanced cancers. Assay: immunoSEQ multiplex PCR; the TCRdb copy retains only in-frame clones and omits some. The data show almost 50,000 clones, around nine tenths seen once. The material sequenced was CD4+ or CD8+ T cells sorted from blood, taken in a trial of the OX40 agonist ivuxolimab. These receptors all come from an adult with an advanced solid tumor such as melanoma, head and neck, liver or kidney cancer. CDR3s include the opening cysteine and the closing phenylalanine or tryptophan. Each record gives: D gene, clone size, J gene, V gene, CDR3 DNA, CDR3 protein. A D gene is named only where the DNA matches it firmly. Not every row has a clone size; where given, it reads once, few, many or a size class.

D: TRBD1; size: NA; J: TRBJ1-1; V: TRBV5-4; DNA: TGTGCCAGCAGCTTGCGGACAGGGGCTAACACTGAAGCTTTCTTT; CDR3: CASSLRTGANTEAFF
D: NA; size: NA; J: TRBJ1-1; V: TRBV28; DNA: TGTGCCAGCAGTTTATCAGGACAGTGGAACACTGAAGCTTTCTTT; CDR3: CASSLSGQWNTEAFF
D: NA; size: NA; J: TRBJ2-5; V: TRBV18; DNA: TGTGCCAGCTCATCCCGAGAGACAGCGGATTTGGGAGGGACCCAGTACTTC; CDR3: CASSSRETADLGGTQYF
D: TRBD1; size: NA; J: TRBJ2-5; V: TRBV19; DNA: TGTGCCAGTAGTATATCATATGGACAGGGGGCGAAGACCCAGTACTTC; CDR3: CASSISYGQGAKTQYF
D: NA; size: NA; J: TRBJ2-4; V: TRBV29-1; DNA: TGCAGCGTTGAAGTGACAACGACGGACATTCAGTACTTC; CDR3: CSVEVTTTDIQYF
D: NA; size: NA; J: TRBJ2-2; V: TRBV4-1; DNA: TGCGCCAGCAGCCAAGGCCCACTCCAGCGGGCCCTCACCGGGGAGCTGTTTTTT; CDR3: CASSQGPLQRALTGELFF
D: NA; size: NA; J: TRBJ2-1; V: TRBV27; DNA: TGTGCCAGCAGTCGAACAGGGTTCCCCTACAATGAGCAGTTCTTC; CDR3: CASSRTGFPYNEQFF
D: NA; size: NA; J: TRBJ1-5; V: TRBV6-8; DNA: TGTGCCAGCAGTTACCCCGCCGATCAGCCCCAGCATTTT; CDR3: CASSYPADQPQHF
D: TRBD2; size: NA; J: TRBJ2-7; V: TRBV4-1; DNA: TGCGCCAGCAGCTCCCGACTAGCGGGACAATACGAGCAGTACTTC; CDR3: CASSSRLAGQYEQYF
D: NA; size: NA; J: TRBJ1-3; V: TRBV5-5; DNA: TGTGCCAGCAGCACCGGGACATCGAGCGGAAACACCATATATTTT; CDR3: CASSTGTSSGNTIYF
D: NA; size: NA; J: TRBJ1-2; V: TRBV5-6; DNA: TGTGCCAGCAGCTTGTCTCAGGGCGGTGGCTACACCTTC; CDR3: CASSLSQGGGYTF
D: NA; size: NA; J: TRBJ2-5; V: TRBV20-1; DNA: TGCAGTGCTGCAGGGATGGAGACCCAGTACTTC; CDR3: CSAAGMETQYF
D: NA; size: NA; J: TRBJ1-3; V: TRBV9; DNA: TGTGCCAGCAGGGCTCAGGACAGACACATCATATATTTT; CDR3: CASRAQDRHIIYF
D: NA; size: NA; J: TRBJ2-5; V: TRBV9; DNA: TGTGCCAGCAGCGTAGGTAACAGCCAAGAGACCCAGTACTTC; CDR3: CASSVGNSQETQYF
D: NA; size: NA; J: TRBJ1-2; V: TRBV6-1; DNA: TGTGCCAGCAGTGAATTATCAGGGGTCGGCTTAGGTGGCTACACCTTC; CDR3: CASSELSGVGLGGYTF
D: NA; size: NA; J: TRBJ2-1; V: TRBV13; DNA: TGTGCCAGCAGCTTAGGAATAGGGGCCTCGGGTACTTACAATGAGCAGTTCTTC; CDR3: CASSLGIGASGTYNEQFF
D: TRBD2; size: NA; J: TRBJ2-7; V: TRBV5-4; DNA: TGTGCCAGCAGCTTGGCGGGGGGGGCGCTTTACGAGCAGTACTTC; CDR3: CASSLAGGALYEQYF
D: NA; size: NA; J: TRBJ2-7; V: TRBV7-2; DNA: TGTGCCAGCACCAAGGGACTGGGCGGCTCCTACGAGCAGTACTTC; CDR3: CASTKGLGGSYEQYF
D: NA; size: NA; J: TRBJ1-6; V: TRBV7-2; DNA: TGTGCCAGCAGCTCTTACGGGGGTAATAATTCACCCCTCCACTTT; CDR3: CASSSYGGNNSPLHF
D: NA; size: NA; J: TRBJ1-3; V: TRBV6-6; DNA: TGTGCCAGCAGTTACGAGGGGAACACCATATATTTT; CDR3: CASSYEGNTIYF
D: NA; size: NA; J: TRBJ2-7; V: TRBV5-5; DNA: TGTGCCAGCAGCTTCCAGACAGGTAGCTACGAGCAGTACTTC; CDR3: CASSFQTGSYEQYF
D: NA; size: NA; J: TRBJ2-1; V: TRBV28; DNA: TGTGCCAGCAGCCTGTACGATGAGCAGTTCTTC; CDR3: CASSLYDEQFF
D: TRBD1; size: NA; J: TRBJ2-5; V: TRBV30; DNA: TGTGCCTGGAAACAGGGGATTTCGGAGACCCAGTACTTC; CDR3: CAWKQGISETQYF
D: TRBD2; size: NA; J: TRBJ2-7; V: TRBV9; DNA: TGTGCCAGCAGCCCGGGACTAGCGGGAACGCCTTCGGCGGGGGAGCAGTACTTC; CDR3: CASSPGLAGTPSAGEQYF
D: TRBD2; size: once; J: TRBJ2-1; V: TRBV10-2; DNA: TGCGCCAGCAGGGGGGGGACTAGCGGCAACGATGAGCAGTTCTTC; CDR3: CASRGGTSGNDEQFF
D: NA; size: NA; J: TRBJ2-1; V: TRBV7-9; DNA: TGTGCCAGCAGCTTCGGAGGGACAGTCGATGAGCAGTTCTTC; CDR3: CASSFGGTVDEQFF
D: NA; size: NA; J: TRBJ2-5; V: TRBV7-9; DNA: TGTGCCAGCAGCTTAATAGCTCAAGAGACCCAGTACTTC; CDR3: CASSLIAQETQYF
D: TRBD1; size: few; J: TRBJ2-7; V: TRBV2; DNA: TGTGCCAGCAGACAGGGGGGTGGCGAGCAGTACTTC; CDR3: CASRQGGGEQYF
D: NA; size: NA; J: TRBJ1-1; V: TRBV5-6; DNA: TGTGCCAGCAGCTTGACATACACTGAAGCTTTCTTT; CDR3: CASSLTYTEAFF
D: TRBD1; size: NA; J: TRBJ2-7; V: TRBV4-2; DNA: TGTGCCAGCAGCCCAACGGGACAGGGGTACCGTGACTACGAGCAGTACTTC; CDR3: CASSPTGQGYRDYEQYF
D: NA; size: NA; J: TRBJ1-1; V: TRBV6-1; DNA: TGTGCCAGCAGTGAAGCTTGGGGGGCAGGAAACACTGAAGCTTTCTTT; CDR3: CASSEAWGAGNTEAFF